Listed below are T cell receptor beta chains from one sample, sequenced in a study of cytomegalovirus exposure and HLA in healthy donors. Profiling relied on immunoSEQ multiplex PCR, and the TCRdb table lists in-frame clones only, not all of them. The sample carries 130,000 to 150,000 clones, more than 75% recorded once. The sequencing input was PBMCs. These receptors came from a female donor in good health and CMV-seronegative. Both conserved end residues are part of each CDR3. Each record gives: D gene, J gene, clone size, V gene, CDR3 DNA, CDR3 protein. D genes are given only for firm matches. Clone size is not always given. Where it is, it says once, few, many or a class for expanded clones.

NA | TRBJ2-2 | NA | TRBV6-4 | TGTGCCAGCAGCCAGGTCGCGAACACCGGGGAGCTGTTTTTT | CASSQVANTGELFF
NA | TRBJ2-2 | NA | TRBV6-4 | TGTGCCAGCAGTGACACTAACACCGGGGAGCTGTTTTTT | CASSDTNTGELFF
NA | TRBJ1-3 | NA | TRBV16 | TGTGCCAGCAGCCTCGCTAATGGAAACACCATATATTTT | CASSLANGNTIYF
TRBD2 | TRBJ2-1 | NA | TRBV7-3 | TGTGCCAGCAGCCCCAACCGACTAGCGGGGGCGGACAATGAGCAGTTCTTC | CASSPNRLAGADNEQFF
TRBD2 | TRBJ2-1 | NA | TRBV5-1 | TGCGCCAGCAGCTCGACTATCGGACTAGCGGGAATGAATGAGCAGTTCTTC | CASSSTIGLAGMNEQFF
NA | TRBJ1-4 | NA | TRBV30 | TGTGCCTGGAGTGAGACTGCAACTAATGAAAAACTGTTTTTT | CAWSETATNEKLFF
TRBD2 | TRBJ2-3 | NA | TRBV5-1 | TGCGCCAGCAGCTTGGATCCTAGCGGAACTAGCACAGATACGCAGTATTTT | CASSLDPSGTSTDTQYF
NA | TRBJ1-1 | NA | TRBV28 | TGTGCCAGCAGGGACTCCTTGAACCCTGAAGCTTTCTTT | CASRDSLNPEAFF
NA | TRBJ2-7 | few | TRBV14 | TGTGCCAGCAGCCAAGTGGGGCGAGAGCAGTACTTC | CASSQVGREQYF
NA | TRBJ1-5 | NA | TRBV5-6 | TGTGCCAGCAGCTTGAGGGGTCAGCCCCAGCATTTT | CASSLRGQPQHF
TRBD1 | TRBJ1-1 | NA | TRBV5-8 | TGTGCCAGCAGCCGGGGACAGGGTGGTATGAACACTGAAGCTTTCTTT | CASSRGQGGMNTEAFF
NA | TRBJ2-3 | NA | TRBV28 | TGTGCCAGCAGTTTCCCACGGACACAGGGAGGGGATACGCAGTATTTT | CASSFPRTQGGDTQYF
TRBD1 | TRBJ1-6 | few | TRBV6-1 | TGTGCGATATGGACAGGTTTGGGGTCACCCCTCCACTTT | CAIWTGLGSPLHF
NA | TRBJ2-3 | NA | TRBV5-1 | TGCGCCAGCAGCTTGCCACGCGGAGCGCCCACAGATACGCAGTATTTT | CASSLPRGAPTDTQYF
TRBD1 | TRBJ2-1 | once | TRBV27 | TGTGCCAGCAGTAATCAGGGGGCTAGGGATGAGCAGTTCTTC | CASSNQGARDEQFF
TRBD1 | TRBJ1-6 | NA | TRBV15 | TGTGCCACCAGCAGAACAAGGACAGGGGGCAATTCACCCCTCCACTTT | CATSRTRTGGNSPLHF
NA | TRBJ1-1 | NA | TRBV27 | TGTGCCAGCAGTTATAGGACAACCACTGAAGCTTTCTTT | CASSYRTTTEAFF
TRBD2 | TRBJ2-1 | once | TRBV4-1 | TGCGCCAGCAGCCAAGATCCCCGGTTAGCGGGGAACAATGAGCAGTTCTTC | CASSQDPRLAGNNEQFF
NA | TRBJ2-3 | NA | TRBV19 | TGTGCCAGTAAAAGGACAGCAAGTTCAGATACGCAGTATTTT | CASKRTASSDTQYF
TRBD2 | TRBJ2-1 | NA | TRBV29-1 | TGCAGCGTTGAAAGGGGTAGCGGGCTAAATGAGCAGTTCTTC | CSVERGSGLNEQFF
NA | TRBJ1-4 | NA | TRBV10-3 | TGTGCCATCAGTGAGAGTAGCTTTAATGAAAAACTGTTTTTT | CAISESSFNEKLFF
TRBD1 | TRBJ1-1 | NA | TRBV28 | TGTGCCACCCGGGGACAGCCCGAAGCTTTCTTT | CATRGQPEAFF
NA | TRBJ2-5 | once | TRBV6-5 | TGTGCCAGCAGATCCTTCAGGAAAGAGACCCAGTACTTC | CASRSFRKETQYF
NA | TRBJ1-1 | NA | TRBV11-2 | TGTGCCAGCAGCTTAGTATTGGGGGGGAGGACTGAAGCTTTCTTT | CASSLVLGGRTEAFF
TRBD1 | TRBJ1-1 | NA | TRBV5-1 | TGCGCCAGCAGCTTGGTGACAGGGGCCCCCATGAACACTGAAGCCTTCTTT | CASSLVTGAPMNTEAFF
NA | TRBJ2-7 | NA | TRBV9 | TGTGCCAGCAGCGGAGAGGGCCAGGGGTCTGCGCAGTACTTC | CASSGEGQGSAQYF
NA | TRBJ2-3 | NA | TRBV15 | TGTGCCACCAGCAGAGATAGTCGAACAGATACGCAGTATTTT | CATSRDSRTDTQYF
NA | TRBJ1-2 | few | TRBV6-1 | TGTGCCAGCAGCTCAGGGGCTTCTAACTATGGCTACACCTTC | CASSSGASNYGYTF
NA | TRBJ1-5 | few | TRBV10-3 | TGTGCCATCAGTGAGTCACAGGGAAAACATCAGCCCCAGCATTTT | CAISESQGKHQPQHF
TRBD2 | TRBJ2-1 | NA | TRBV11-2 | TGTGCCAGCAGCTTACGTAAGCGGGAGGCCTACAATGAGCAGTTCTTC | CASSLRKREAYNEQFF
NA | TRBJ2-7 | few | TRBV6-5 | TGTGCCAGTCGACTATCGAGCTCCTACGAGCAGTACTTC | CASRLSSSYEQYF
TRBD2 | TRBJ2-1 | NA | TRBV29-1 | TGCAGCGTCCGCGGGAGACTTAACAATGAGCAGTTCTTC | CSVRGRLNNEQFF
TRBD1 | TRBJ1-1 | few | TRBV28 | TGTGCCAGCAGTTCAAGACAGGGGATGAACACTGAAGCTTTCTTT | CASSSRQGMNTEAFF
TRBD1 | TRBJ2-7 | NA | TRBV7-2 | TGTGCCAGCAGCCGGGGACAGGGGGGTCCCTACGAGCAGTACTTC | CASSRGQGGPYEQYF
TRBD1 | TRBJ1-4 | NA | TRBV19 | TGTGCCAGTAGCCCAGGGGGAATTGCAACTAATGAAAAACTGTTTTTT | CASSPGGIATNEKLFF
NA | TRBJ1-2 | NA | TRBV12-5 | TGTGCTAGTGGTTTGGATACAGGGTTTGGAGGCTACACCTTC | CASGLDTGFGGYTF
NA | TRBJ1-3 | NA | TRBV4-3 | TGCGCCAGCAGCCCGACCAGGGCTGAATTCTCTGGAAACACCATATATTTT | CASSPTRAEFSGNTIYF